This entry features one T cell receptor beta chain sequence. TCR beta VDJ and CDR3 profiling used genomic DNA as template. TCRdb ran MiXCR on the reads and lists one entry per CDR3 protein. The sample consists of 95,000 to 150,000 distinct CDR3 sequences, approximately 50% of them appearing once. Patients selected for sequencing had displayed CD8+CD57+ cell expansion by flow cytometry. This record belongs to a study of CD8+CD57+ T cells in acquired aplastic anemia. Germline V lookup: CDR1 DFQATT, CDR2 SNEGSKA (reference sequence). Between the trimmed V and J ends, which lost 3 bases and 2 bases, there was a span of 16 bases. The CDR3 length is 15 residues.

This chain uses TRBV20-1 with TRBJ1-1; D possibly corresponds to TRBD1 (6 bases). The clonotype originates from a human donor with aplastic anemia. Material: sorted CD4+, CD8+, or CD8+CD57+ T cells (not recorded which) from PBMCs. CDR3 DNA: TGCAGTGCTAGCTTTTTCAGGGGCCAAAACACTGAAGCTTTCTTT. Its translation is CSASFFRGQNTEAFF.